This TCR beta chain was obtained from a study of blood T cell repertoires in COVID-19. In the study overall: Samples of COVID-19 (acute and convalescent) were obtained from the United States, Italy and Spain. T cells, B-cell-depleted T cells, or PBMCs provided the cDNA or gDNA that served as material.

Libraries were prepared by immunoSEQ multiplex PCR; TCRdb keeps only in-frame clonotypes and omits some of them. The table records 250,000 to 300,000 clones, 75% to 90% of them present only once. This clone was counted ten times or more. The sequenced sample was peripheral blood. This receptor was taken from a man aged 35 to 55 with acute or convalescent COVID-19.

CDR3 region: CASSLGVGQGGKPQHF. The CDR3 coding sequence is TGTGCCAGCAGCTTGGGTGTCGGACAGGGGGGGAAGCCCCAGCATTTT. The rearrangement uses TRBV5-8 and TRBJ1-5; the match to TRBD1 covers 10 bases. The CDR3 loop spans 16 amino acids. CDR1 is SGHTS, CDR2 YDEGEE, per germline. Trimming took 0 bases from V and 8 from J; bases not matched to a gene: 8.